A selection of T cell receptor beta chains follows, all from one sample in a study of STAT3 mutations in large granular lymphocyte leukemia. Sequenced by immunoSEQ multiplex PCR; TCRdb stores in-frame clones only, minus some. The sample includes more than 9,000 clones, around 90% of them seen just once. Input material: peripheral blood mononuclear cells. Receptor source: a man aged 60 to 69 with T-cell large granular lymphocyte leukemia. Some clones in this sample may be carry-over from other donors' samples. Both conserved end residues are part of each CDR3. The D gene is left open where the match is weak. Clone size is given for some rows only: seen once, a few or many times, or a class if the clone is expanded.

J | D | V | size | DNA | CDR3
TRBJ2-5 | . | TRBV28 | . | TGTGCCAGCAGCCTCCTATTGGGGGGCACGGAGACCCAGTACTTC | CASSLLLGGTETQYF
TRBJ1-5 | . | TRBV19 | . | TGTGCCAGTAGAGTAATGGAGGGAAGCAATCAGCCCCAGCATTTT | CASRVMEGSNQPQHF
TRBJ1-1 | . | TRBV7-9 | . | TGTGCCAGCAGCCGAAATACGAACACTGAAGCTTTCTTT | CASSRNTNTEAFF
TRBJ2-1 | . | TRBV7-3 | . | TGTGCCAGCAGCTTAGAGGAGCGTGGGGAGCAGTTCTTC | CASSLEERGEQFF
TRBJ1-2 | . | TRBV7-9 | . | TGTGCCAGCAGCTTAGTCGGGGGGGACTATGGCTACACCTTC | CASSLVGGDYGYTF
TRBJ1-4 | . | TRBV28 | . | TGTGCCAGCAGTTTAAGACATAGTCTGTTTTTT | CASSLRHSLFF
TRBJ2-7 | . | TRBV6-1 | . | TGTGCCAGCAGTGAAGCGGGAACCGACGAGCAGTACTTC | CASSEAGTDEQYF
TRBJ2-3 | . | TRBV6-6 | . | TGTGCCAGCAGTTACTCGGTCCAGCAGAATACGCAGTATTTT | CASSYSVQQNTQYF
TRBJ2-7 | TRBD1 | TRBV9 | . | TGTGCCAGCAGCGTAGAAGGCGACAGGGTCTACGAGCAGTACTTC | CASSVEGDRVYEQYF
TRBJ2-2 | TRBD1 | TRBV5-1 | . | TGCGCCAGCAGCCCCGGGACAGGGAACACCGGGGAGCTGTTTTTT | CASSPGTGNTGELFF
TRBJ1-5 | . | TRBV7-8 | . | TGTGCCAGCAGCCCGAGGCGGGTGGGGTATCAGCCCCAGCATTTT | CASSPRRVGYQPQHF
TRBJ2-6 | . | TRBV30 | few | TGTGCCTGGAGAATCCCTAGCTCTGGGGCCAACGTCCTGACTTTC | CAWRIPSSGANVLTF
TRBJ2-3 | . | TRBV7-9 | . | TGTGCCAGCAGCCCAAGCGGAATAGGCACAGATACGCAGTATTTT | CASSPSGIGTDTQYF
TRBJ2-6 | . | TRBV19 | . | TGTGCCAGTAGTTCCGACGGGGCTGGGGCCAACGTCCTGACTTTC | CASSSDGAGANVLTF
TRBJ1-3 | TRBD1 | TRBV5-1 | . | TGCGCCAGCAGCTTGGATAGGGACAGCCGTGGAAACACCATATATTTT | CASSLDRDSRGNTIYF
TRBJ1-2 | . | TRBV30 | . | TGTGCCTGTCCGCAGAGGCCAGGGGCCAATGGCTACACCTTC | CACPQRPGANGYTF
TRBJ2-3 | TRBD2 | TRBV7-2 | . | TGTGCCAGCAGCCGGGGGACTAGCCGCACAGATACGCAGTATTTT | CASSRGTSRTDTQYF
TRBJ1-3 | . | TRBV4-2 | . | TGTGCCAGCAGCCAAGCCGTGTTTGGAAACACCATATATTTT | CASSQAVFGNTIYF
TRBJ2-1 | TRBD2 | TRBV5-1 | . | TGCGCCAGCACAGCCGCGGGGGTGGCATACAATGAGCAGTTCTTC | CASTAAGVAYNEQFF
TRBJ2-7 | . | TRBV15 | . | TGTGCCACCAGCAGAGAGCAGTGGCCGATTAGCTCCTACGAGCAGTACTTC | CATSREQWPISSYEQYF
TRBJ1-3 | . | TRBV5-1 | . | TGCGCCAGCAGCGAAACAGTCTCTGGAAACACCATATATTTT | CASSETVSGNTIYF
TRBJ1-5 | TRBD1 | TRBV27 | . | TGTGCCAGCAGCTTTACAGGGGTAGAGGGCAATCAGCCCCAGCATTTT | CASSFTGVEGNQPQHF
TRBJ2-3 | TRBD1 | TRBV5-4 | . | TGTGCCAGCAGCTCACTTTGGACAGGGAGCACAGATACGCAGTATTTT | CASSSLWTGSTDTQYF
TRBJ1-2 | . | TRBV30 | . | TGTGCCTGGAGTGTAGTGTCGACCGGGTCGTCTGGCTACACCTTC | CAWSVVSTGSSGYTF